These 19 T cell receptor beta chains came from one sample sequenced in a study of blood T cell repertoires in COVID-19. TCRdb keeps only in-frame clones here, not all; method: immunoSEQ multiplex PCR. The sample has roughly 290,000 clones, roughly 85% seen once. The specimen sequenced was PBMCs or T cells enriched from blood (not recorded which). Receptor source: a woman aged 25 to 45 who had recovered from COVID-19.

This clone turned up a few times. V and J are TRBV7-2 and TRBJ2-7, with a tentative D call TRBD1 (5 bases). This CDR3 spans 14 amino acids. V lost 7 bases and J 4 bases, leaving 17 bases between the germline ends. CDR1 and CDR2 (germline): SGHTA, FQGNSA. The DNA of the CDR3 is TGTGCCAGCAAAGGTTATGCAGGGCCTTACGAGCAGTACTTC. It is translated as CASKGYAGPYEQYF.

The chain is built from TRBV6-5 and TRBJ1-2; 7 nucleotides align to TRBD1. The germline gives CDR1 MNHEY, CDR2 SVGAGI. The trim removed 6 bases at V and 4 bases at J, leaving 5 bases unmatched. This CDR3 comprises 13 residues. In nucleotides, the CDR3 is TGTGCCAGCAGGTTAACAGGGGCCTATGGCTACACCTTC. Amino acids: CASRLTGAYGYTF.

V usage is TRBV5-4 and J usage is TRBJ1-1; no definite D call. CDR3 length: 12 amino acids. Germline values: CDR1 SGHNT, CDR2 YYREEE (reference sequence). V lost 0 bases and J lost 7, with 7 bases in between. The CDR3 coding sequence is TGTGCCAGCAGCTTGGCGCGGGGTGAAGCTTTCTTT. Its protein product is CASSLARGEAFF.

As concerns this clone: The identical CDR3 is also encoded by other nucleotide sequences in the sample. This sequence joins TRBV7-9 and TRBJ2-1, with TRBD2 as a possible D gene (6 bases). V was pared by 5 bases and J by 10 bases, with 21 bases between. CDR3 length: 15 residues. Germline V gene data show CDR1 as SEHNR and CDR2 as FQNEAQ (reference sequence). The CDR3 bases are TGTGCCAGCAGCACTCCGTCGCGGGACCGGCACGAGCAGTTCTTC. Residues: CASSTPSRDRHEQFF. Full variable domain (remainder filled in from reference TRBV7-9 and TRBJ2-1): DTGVSQNPRHKITKRGQNVTFRCDPISEHNRLYWYRQTLGQGPEFLTYFQNEAQLEKSRLLSDRFSAERPKGSFSTLEIQRTEQGDSAMYLCASSTPSRDRHEQFFGPGTRLTVL.

This clone was detected once. The J gene is TRBJ2-1, the V gene TRBV5-4; 12 nucleotides align to TRBD2. The CDR3 length is 16 residues. Trimming removed 0 bases from V and 7 bases from J; junction bases left unmatched: 5. Looked up from germline, CDR1 is SGHNT and CDR2 is YYREEE (reference sequence). CDR3 sequence reads: CASSLGGLAGGNEQFF. CDR3 nucleotide sequence: TGTGCCAGCAGCTTGGGGGGTCTAGCGGGAGGGAATGAGCAGTTCTTC.

The rearrangement uses TRBV6-2 or TRBV6-3 and TRBJ2-5; 7 bases are shared with TRBD1. Trimming took 6 bases from V and 5 from J; bases not matched to a gene: 6. The germline V gene encodes CDR1 MNHEY and CDR2 SVGEGT. The CDR3 is 13 residues long. CDR3 sequence (DNA): TGTGCCAGCAGCAAGACAGGGTCCGAGACCCAGTACTTC. Amino acid sequence: CASSKTGSETQYF.

This chain uses TRBV6-5 with TRBJ1-1; possible D gene TRBD1, 5 bases. V gave up 2 bases and J gave up 0 bases, with 13 bases separating them. The germline gives CDR1 MNHEY, CDR2 SVGAGI. The CDR3 sequence is 16 residues long. The CDR3 DNA sequence: TGTGCCAGCAGTTACCCGTCGGCAGGGATGAACACTGAAGCTTTCTTT. Translating it yields CASSYPSAGMNTEAFF.

This rearrangement joins TRBV28 to TRBJ1-4; 8 bases agree with TRBD1. This CDR3 is 12 amino acids long. CDR1 and CDR2 from the germline V gene are MDHEN and SYDVKM. V trimming: 4 bases; J trimming: 10 bases; junction bases outside the gene matches: 2. CDR3 protein: CASSSTGVKLFF. CDR3 nucleotides: TGTGCCAGCAGTTCGACAGGGGTAAAACTGTTTTTT.

CDR3: CSASGVRLSGANVLTF. The CDR3 DNA is TGCAGTGCTAGTGGGGTGCGGCTCTCTGGGGCCAACGTCCTGACTTTC. V gene TRBV20-1 combines with J gene TRBJ2-6; no clear D gene. Trimming shortened V by 3 bases and J by 0 bases, and 12 bases separated the two germline ends. This CDR3 is built from 16 residues. CDR1 is DFQATT, CDR2 SNEGSKA, per germline (reference sequence).

This chain joins TRBV2 and TRBJ2-7; D is unclear. Per germline, CDR1 SNHLY and CDR2 FYNNEI. The germline V and J ends were trimmed by 0 bases and 2 bases, with 8 bases remaining between them. CDR3 length: 14 residues. CDR3 nucleotide sequence: TGTGCCAGCAGTGAAGCTGTAACTACCTACGAGCAGTACTTC. The encoded protein is CASSEAVTTYEQYF.

V gene TRBV5-6 combines with J gene TRBJ1-1; TRBD1 might be the D (6 bases). V lost 4 bases and J lost 11, with 21 bases in between. This CDR3 spans 14 amino acids. Germline V gene sequence: CDR1 SGHDT, CDR2 YYEEEE. The CDR3 sequence: CASSPNGRGRDAFF. DNA for the CDR3: TGTGCCAGCAGCCCAAACGGTAGGGGGAGGGACGCTTTCTTT.

The chain has TRBV18 and TRBJ1-5, with 10 bases matching TRBD1. The CDR3 extends over 14 amino acids. V lost 4 bases and J lost 4; bases outside the gene matches: 1. Germline values: CDR1 KGHSH, CDR2 LQKENI. CDR3 sequence (DNA): TGTGCCAGCTCACAGGGACAGGGGAATCAGCCCCAGCATTTT. Its translation: CASSQGQGNQPQHF.

This rearrangement joins TRBV4-1 to TRBJ2-1; TRBD2 matches at 9 bases. The CDR3 totals 15 residues. J lost 4 bases, V lost 4 bases, and 5 bases had no gene match. CDR1 and CDR2 from the germline V gene are MGHRA and YSYEKL. CDR3 amino acids: CASSLRRGGYNEQFF. The CDR3 DNA reads TGCGCCAGCAGCCTGAGGCGGGGGGGATACAATGAGCAGTTCTTC.

This chain uses TRBV13 with TRBJ2-2; 7 bases map to TRBD2. The CDR3 covers 17 residues. Germline CDR1 and CDR2: PRHDT and FYEKMQ (reference sequence). The V gene end was trimmed by 1 base and the J gene end by 1 base; junction bases not matched to a gene: 6. The CDR3: CASSLEHQRGNTGELFF. CDR3 DNA: TGTGCCAGCAGCTTAGAGCACCAGCGGGGGAACACCGGGGAGCTGTTTTTT.

The rearrangement uses TRBV28 and TRBJ2-7, with a possible D match to TRBD1 (6 bases). The V end was cut by 5 bases, the J end by 3 bases, with 17 bases between. The CDR3 covers 15 residues. Looked up from germline, CDR1 is MDHEN and CDR2 is SYDVKM. This CDR3 is CASSIRQGTVYEQYF. The CDR3 coding sequence is TGTGCCAGCAGTATACGTCAGGGGACCGTCTACGAGCAGTACTTC.

The chain recombines TRBV6-5 with TRBJ1-2; TRBD1 matches at 8 bases. In germline, CDR1 is MNHEY, CDR2 SVGAGI. The ends lost 2 bases at V and 4 bases at J; junction bases unmatched: 3. The CDR3 sequence is 14 residues long. CDR3 amino acids: CASSYAGQGYGYTF. The CDR3 DNA is TGTGCCAGCAGTTACGCCGGACAGGGCTATGGCTACACCTTC.

This clone occurred a few times. V gene TRBV9 combines with J gene TRBJ1-2, with D uncertain. The germline CDR1 and CDR2 sequences are SGDLS and YYNGEE. V lost 3 bases, J lost 4 bases, and 10 bases lay in between. CDR3 size: 13 residues. This CDR3 is CASSDGESYGYTF. The DNA of the CDR3 is TGTGCCAGCAGCGACGGGGAGAGCTATGGCTACACCTTC.

V usage is TRBV2 and J usage is TRBJ1-3; weak D call: TRBD1 (5 bases). The CDR3 sequence is 17 residues long. Germline V gives CDR1 SNHLY, CDR2 FYNNEI. V was pared by 7 bases and J by 0 bases, with 19 bases between. The CDR3 reads CASTREGRASSGNTIYF. The CDR3 DNA is TGTGCCAGCACCCGGGAGGGCAGGGCAAGCTCTGGAAACACCATATATTTT.

CDR3 DNA sequence: TGTGCCAGCAGTAACAGGGGCCCTATAGATACGCAGTATTTT. Amino acids: CASSNRGPIDTQYF. This chain connects TRBV7-2 to TRBJ2-3; 7 nucleotides match TRBD1. V dropped 6 bases and J dropped 5; count of bases not matched to a gene: 8. The CDR3 contains 14 residues. The germline CDR1 and CDR2 sequences are SGHTA and FQGNSA.